The 13 T cell receptor beta chains below all came from one sample that was sequenced in a study of blood T cells in healthy people across ages. PCR was performed a second time for about 7 to 11 cycles using a sample-barcoded 5' primer and a J-beta primer mix. TCRdb reprocessed the 5' RACE reads with MiXCR, giving one entry per CDR3 protein. The sample yields some 710,000 distinct CDR3 sequences, about a fifth seen once. Sequencing input: blood. Every receptor here comes from a man aged 65-85 years in good health.

This chain links TRBV5-1 with TRBJ1-2; 7 nucleotides agree with TRBD1. With 5 bases clipped from V and 10 bases from J, the junction kept 8 bases outside the gene matches. CDR1 is SGHRS and CDR2 is YFSETQ in the germline V gene. The CDR3 runs 12 residues. The CDR3 loop is CASSTGDKAYTF. In nucleotides, the CDR3 is TGCGCCAGCAGTACAGGGGATAAGGCCTACACCTTC. Complete variable domain (other parts from reference TRBV5-1 and TRBJ1-2): KAGVTQTPRYLIKTRGQQVTLSCSPISGHRSVSWYQQTPGQGLQFLFEYFSETQRNKGNFPGRFSGRQFSNSRSEMNVSTLELGDSALYLCASSTGDKAYTFGSGTRLTVV.

This clonotype occurred a few times. CDR3 sequence (DNA): TGCAGTGCCAATACCGGGACTAGAAGGAATGAGCAGTTCTTC. Protein product: CSANTGTRRNEQFF. The J gene is TRBJ2-5, the V gene TRBV20-1; 8 nucleotides match TRBD2. The J call may be incorrect, as the DNA end agrees better with TRBJ2-1. Germline lookup yields CDR1 DFQATT and CDR2 SNEGSKA (reference sequence). There are 14 residues in the CDR3.

This clonotype was picked up a small number of times. The CDR3 DNA reads as TGCGCCAGCGAATCAACGGGACAGGGCACAGATACGCAGTATTTT. It yields the protein CASESTGQGTDTQYF. The V call is TRBV5-1, the J call TRBJ2-3; 8 bases are shared with TRBD1. CDR1 is SGHRS, CDR2 YFSETQ, per germline. The CDR3 consists of 15 residues. V shed 7 bases and J 1 base; nucleotides not matched to a gene: 8.

The sample holds a few counts of this clonotype. The CDR3 protein is CASSLLGPEFSNQPQHF. DNA for the CDR3: TGTGCCAGCAGTTTATTAGGACCAGAATTTAGCAATCAGCCCCAGCATTTT. The chain carries TRBV12-3 or TRBV12-4 and TRBJ1-5, with D unresolved. The CDR3 contains 17 residues. V was cut by 2 bases and J by 0 bases, with 14 bases left in between.

The CDR3 spells CASSRLDRQNEKLFF. Written as DNA, the CDR3 is TGTGCCAGCAGCCGCTTGGACCGACAAAATGAAAAACTGTTTTTT. The V gene is TRBV14, the J gene TRBJ1-4; D remains ambiguous. Germline-derived CDR1 and CDR2 are SGHDN and FVKESK. The CDR3 runs 15 residues. Trimming shortened V by 4 bases and J by 5 bases, and 14 bases separated the two germline ends.

The sample holds a few counts of this clonotype. The chain recombines TRBV20-1 with TRBJ1-4; tentative D call: TRBD1 (5 bases). Trimming left V 5 bases short and J 0 bases short, with 13 bases between. CDR3 length equals 15 residues. The germline V gene has CDR1 DFQATT and CDR2 SNEGSKA (reference sequence). The CDR3 DNA reads TGCAGTGCTCCAGACAAGGGGTCAACTAATGAAAAACTGTTTTTT. It is translated as CSAPDKGSTNEKLFF.

The genes are TRBV5-1 and TRBJ2-3; TRBD2 matches at 10 bases. The trim removed 0 bases at V and 3 bases at J, leaving 4 bases unmatched. The CDR3 is 16 residues long. The germline CDR1 and CDR2 sequences are SGHRS and YFSETQ. CDR3 sequence: CASSLESGGATDTQYF. The CDR3 coding sequence is TGCGCCAGCAGCTTGGAAAGCGGGGGGGCAACAGATACGCAGTATTTT.

This clonotype was seen a few times. CDR3 protein: CASSEQGVRETQYF. The CDR3 region has the DNA TGTGCCAGCAGTGAACAGGGGGTGAGAGAGACCCAGTACTTC. V is TRBV6-1 and J is TRBJ2-5; TRBD1 aligns across 7 bases. V dropped 2 bases and J dropped 4; count of bases not matched to a gene: 4. This CDR3 comprises 14 residues. Per the germline V gene, CDR1 is MNHNS and CDR2 is SASEGT.

The chain has TRBV5-1 and TRBJ2-1; TRBD2 matches at 10 bases. This CDR3 is 17 amino acids long. V was pared by 2 bases and J by 0 bases, with 5 bases of the junction left unmatched. From germline, CDR1 is SGHRS and CDR2 YFSETQ. CDR3 protein: CASSLTSGTHSYNEQFF. The CDR3 nucleotides read TGCGCCAGCAGCTTAACTAGCGGGACTCACTCCTACAATGAGCAGTTCTTC.

This clonotype was observed a handful of times. The chain recombines TRBV29-1 with TRBJ2-3; perhaps TRBD2 as D (5 bases). CDR3 length: 11 amino acids. Germline V CDR1 and CDR2: SQVTM, ANQGSEA. V was shortened by 4 bases and J by 7 bases, with 9 bases between the two germline ends. DNA for the CDR3: TGCAGCGTTGTACTAGTACATACGCAGTATTTT. Protein sequence: CSVVLVHTQYF.

A word on this clonotype: The junction shows a germline mismatch at one end, possibly a read error. The chain combines TRBV15 with TRBJ1-2, with TRBD1 identical over 7 bases. Germline CDR1 is LNHNV and CDR2 is YYDKDF (reference sequence). The CDR3 has 14 residues. CDR3 protein: CATSGDRVDYGYTF. The CDR3 coding sequence is TGTGCCACCAGCGGAGACAGGGTCGACTATGGCTACACCTTC.

CDR3 residues: CASSQLTGWSPTQYF. CDR3 sequence (DNA): TGTGCCAGCAGCCAATTGACAGGGTGGTCGCCTACGCAGTATTTT. The genes are TRBV7-3 and TRBJ2-3; 7 nucleotides match TRBD1. The CDR3 totals 15 residues. After removal of 5 bases from V and 8 bases from J, the junction contained 13 bases not matched to a gene. The V gene's germline CDR1 is SGHTA and CDR2 FQGTGA.

The genes are TRBV5-1 and TRBJ1-2; 7 bases agree with TRBD1. The trim removed 4 bases at V and 4 bases at J, leaving 7 bases unmatched. Germline V lookup: CDR1 SGHRS, CDR2 YFSETQ. The CDR3 totals 14 residues. The CDR3 nucleotides read TGCGCCAGCAGCCGATGGGGGGACAGCTATGGCTACACCTTC. Protein sequence: CASSRWGDSYGYTF.